The subject of this entry is one TCR beta chain. These data belong to a study of T cell changes during pregnancy in multiple sclerosis. Germline-derived CDR1 and CDR2 are MNHEY and SMNVEV (reference sequence). Trimming cost V 3 bases and J 6 bases, with 9 bases left between them. The CDR3 extends over 12 amino acids. Only in-frame clones appear in the TCRdb table, and some are missing; sequencing was by immunoSEQ multiplex PCR. The table has 75,000 to 100,000 clones, 90% seen once. The TCR sequence derives from a female donor in good health, enrolled as a control in a pregnancy study. Material: peripheral blood, obtained in the second trimester of pregnancy. This rearrangement joins TRBV27 to TRBJ2-7; D gene unclear. CDR3 sequence: CASSFPRREQYF. In DNA, the CDR3 is TGTGCCAGCAGTTTTCCCCGTCGCGAGCAGTACTTC.